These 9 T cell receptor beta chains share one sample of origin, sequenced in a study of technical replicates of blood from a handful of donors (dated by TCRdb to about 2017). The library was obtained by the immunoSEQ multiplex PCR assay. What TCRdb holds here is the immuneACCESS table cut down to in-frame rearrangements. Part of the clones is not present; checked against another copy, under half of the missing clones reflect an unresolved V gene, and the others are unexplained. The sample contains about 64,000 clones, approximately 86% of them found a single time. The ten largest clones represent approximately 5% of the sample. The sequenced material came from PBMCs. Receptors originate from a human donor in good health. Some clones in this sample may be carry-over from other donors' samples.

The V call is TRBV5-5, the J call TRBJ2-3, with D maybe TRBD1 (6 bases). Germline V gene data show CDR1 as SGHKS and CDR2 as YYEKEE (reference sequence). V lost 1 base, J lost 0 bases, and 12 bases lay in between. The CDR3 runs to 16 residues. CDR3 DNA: TGTGCCAGCAGCTTGTATGGCAGGGGAAGCACAGATACGCAGTATTTT. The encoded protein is CASSLYGRGSTDTQYF.

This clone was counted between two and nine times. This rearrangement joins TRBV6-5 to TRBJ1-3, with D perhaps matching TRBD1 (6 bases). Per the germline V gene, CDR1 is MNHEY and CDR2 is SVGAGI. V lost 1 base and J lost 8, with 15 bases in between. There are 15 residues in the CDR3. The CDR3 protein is CASSYWGPRGHTIYF. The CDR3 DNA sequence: TGTGCCAGCAGTTACTGGGGGCCGCGCGGACACACCATATATTTT.

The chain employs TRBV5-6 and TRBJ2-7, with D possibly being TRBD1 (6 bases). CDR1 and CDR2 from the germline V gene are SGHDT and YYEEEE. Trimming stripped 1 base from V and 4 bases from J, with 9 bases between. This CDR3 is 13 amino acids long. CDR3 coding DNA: TGTGCCAGCAGCTTGTGGGGGCAGTACGAGCAGTACTTC. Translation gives CASSLWGQYEQYF.

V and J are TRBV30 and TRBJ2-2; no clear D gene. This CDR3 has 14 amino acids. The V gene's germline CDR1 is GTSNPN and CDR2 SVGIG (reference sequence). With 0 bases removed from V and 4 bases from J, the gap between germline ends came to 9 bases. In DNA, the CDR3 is TGTGCCTGGAGTGTACTTCCGTTCACCGGGGAGCTGTTTTTT. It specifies CAWSVLPFTGELFF.

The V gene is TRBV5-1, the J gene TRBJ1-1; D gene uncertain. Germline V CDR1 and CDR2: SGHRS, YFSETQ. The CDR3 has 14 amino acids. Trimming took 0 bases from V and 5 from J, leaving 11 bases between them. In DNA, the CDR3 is TGCGCCAGCAGCTTGGGGGCCCAACAAACTGAAGCTTTCTTT. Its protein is CASSLGAQQTEAFF.

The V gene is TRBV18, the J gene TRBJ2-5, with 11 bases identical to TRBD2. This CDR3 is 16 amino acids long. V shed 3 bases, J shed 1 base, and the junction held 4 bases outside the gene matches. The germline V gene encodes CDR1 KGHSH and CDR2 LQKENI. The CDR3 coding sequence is TGTGCCAGCTCACCCTTACTAGCGGGGGTCCAAGAGACCCAGTACTTC. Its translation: CASSPLLAGVQETQYF.

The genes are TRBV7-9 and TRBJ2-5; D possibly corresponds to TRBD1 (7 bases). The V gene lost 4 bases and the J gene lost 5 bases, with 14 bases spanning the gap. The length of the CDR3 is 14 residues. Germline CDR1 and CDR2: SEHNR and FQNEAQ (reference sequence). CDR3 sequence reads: CASSSSTGRETQYF. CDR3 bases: TGTGCCAGCAGCTCCTCGACAGGGAGGGAGACCCAGTACTTC.

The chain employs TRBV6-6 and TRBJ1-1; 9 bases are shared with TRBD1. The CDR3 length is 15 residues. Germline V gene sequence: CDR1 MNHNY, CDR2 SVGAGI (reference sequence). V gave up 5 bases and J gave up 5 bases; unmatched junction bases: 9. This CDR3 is CASSTQGARETEAFF. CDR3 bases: TGTGCCAGCAGTACACAGGGGGCGCGGGAGACTGAAGCTTTCTTT.

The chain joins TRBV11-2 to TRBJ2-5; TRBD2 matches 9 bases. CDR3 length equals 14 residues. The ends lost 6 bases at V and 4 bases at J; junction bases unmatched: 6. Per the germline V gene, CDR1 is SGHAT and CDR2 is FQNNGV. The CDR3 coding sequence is TGTGCCAGCAGGCCTAGCGGGACTGGAGAGACCCAGTACTTC. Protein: CASRPSGTGETQYF.